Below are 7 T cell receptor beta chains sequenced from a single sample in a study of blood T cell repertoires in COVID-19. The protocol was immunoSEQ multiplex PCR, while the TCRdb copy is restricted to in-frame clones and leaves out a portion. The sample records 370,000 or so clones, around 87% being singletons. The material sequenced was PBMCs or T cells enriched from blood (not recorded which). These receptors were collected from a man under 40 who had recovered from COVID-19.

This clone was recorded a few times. The CDR3: CASSIGQETGYTF. The DNA for the CDR3 is TGTGCCAGTAGTATAGGACAGGAGACAGGCTACACCTTC. This rearrangement joins TRBV19 to TRBJ1-2, with D perhaps TRBD1 (6 bases). From germline, CDR1 is LNHDA and CDR2 SQIVND (reference sequence). The CDR3 contains 13 residues. V lost 1 base and J lost 8, with 11 bases in between.

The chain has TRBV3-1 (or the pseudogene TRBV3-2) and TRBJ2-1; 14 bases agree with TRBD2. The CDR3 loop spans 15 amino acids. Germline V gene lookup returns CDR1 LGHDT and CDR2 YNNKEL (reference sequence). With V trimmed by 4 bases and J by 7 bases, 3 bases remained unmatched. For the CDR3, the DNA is TGTGCCAGCAGCCGGAGGACTAGCGGGGGGAATGAGCAGTTCTTC. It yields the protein CASSRRTSGGNEQFF.

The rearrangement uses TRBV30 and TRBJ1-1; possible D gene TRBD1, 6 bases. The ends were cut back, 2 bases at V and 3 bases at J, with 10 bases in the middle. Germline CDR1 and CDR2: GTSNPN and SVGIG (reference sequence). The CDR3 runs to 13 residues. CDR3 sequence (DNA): TGTGCCTGGAGTTTAGGGGGGGACACTGAAGCTTTCTTT. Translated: CAWSLGGDTEAFF.

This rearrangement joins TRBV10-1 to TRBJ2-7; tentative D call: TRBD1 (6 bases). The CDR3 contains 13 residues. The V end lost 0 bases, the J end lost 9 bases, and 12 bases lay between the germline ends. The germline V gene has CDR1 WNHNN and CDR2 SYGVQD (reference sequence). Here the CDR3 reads CASSESTQGRQYF. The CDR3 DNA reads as TGCGCCAGCAGTGAGTCGACTCAGGGGAGGCAGTACTTC.

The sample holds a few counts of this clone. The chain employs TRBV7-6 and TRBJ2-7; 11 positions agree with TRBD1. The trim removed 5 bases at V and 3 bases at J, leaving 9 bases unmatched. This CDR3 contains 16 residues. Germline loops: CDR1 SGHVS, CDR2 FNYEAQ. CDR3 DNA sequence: TGTGCCAGCAGCCTGGGTCATGGGACAGGGGGCTACGAGCAGTACTTC. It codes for CASSLGHGTGGYEQYF.

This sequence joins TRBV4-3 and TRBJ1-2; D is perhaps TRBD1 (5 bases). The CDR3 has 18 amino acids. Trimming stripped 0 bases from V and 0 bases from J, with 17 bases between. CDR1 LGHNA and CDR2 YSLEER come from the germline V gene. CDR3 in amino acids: CASSQDRDGRDSNYGYTF. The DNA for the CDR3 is TGCGCCAGCAGCCAAGATCGTGATGGCAGGGATTCTAACTATGGCTACACCTTC.

The CDR3 DNA sequence: TGCGCCAGCAGTCAATCGATTACAGAGCAGCCCCGGAACACTGAAGCTTTCTTT. Protein: CASSQSITEQPRNTEAFF. J is TRBJ1-1 and V is TRBV23-1; D gene ambiguous. TRBV23-1 falls under the ORF class, with uncertain function. This CDR3 comprises 18 residues. Trimming took 0 bases from V and 1 from J, leaving 18 bases between them.